The source of this T cell receptor (beta chain) is a study of tumor-infiltrating lymphocytes in primary liver carcinoma (dated by TCRdb to about 2017). Regarding the research as a whole: Of the five patients (three men and two women, aged 30 to 69 years), four had hepatocellular carcinoma and one had combined HCC and intrahepatic cholangiocarcinoma. High reproducibility was observed for the technical replicate repertoires, with mean shared-clone rates about 0.89 and correlation coefficients above 0.95. The five patients had tumors staged T1-T3 N0M0, with maximum diameters ranging from roughly 4 to 10 cm. To link TCRbeta repertoire diversity with the local molecular phenotype, the roughly 26 tumor region samples were profiled using Agilent mRNA microarrays. Samples yielded roughly 3.5 to 8 million productive TCRbeta reads; read depth did not differ significantly between tissue types. A total of roughly 35 specimens from 5 patients went through TCRbeta repertoire sequencing, namely 25 tumor regions, 5 adjacent noncancerous liver tissues and 5 peripheral blood samples. For each liver tumor, the study sampled five regions along with adjacent normal tissue and blood, and applied TCRbeta repertoire sequencing, expression microarrays and whole-exome sequencing. Summary of the overall study and its limitations: Pairs of tumor regions showed greater repertoire overlap (mean roughly 35%) than tumor-adjacent pairs (around 17%) or tumor-blood pairs (roughly 15%), which is consistent with antigen-driven expansion. The top 250 clones accounted for a significantly greater share of the repertoire in tumors than in blood (p = 0.039). With just four to six patients in the study, the authors point out that the findings should be validated in a larger study. Only about 7.5-25% of top clones were found in all five regions of a tumor, suggesting spatial heterogeneity of tumor-infiltrating T cells. Because the samples were bulk and unsorted, CD4+ and CD8+ T cell repertoires could not be compared. Only the TCR beta chain was sequenced, so true repertoire diversity is likely underestimated because unpaired alpha chains were not captured.

Without any cell sorting, total RNA and DNA were co-extracted from around 18-30 mg of bulk tissue using the AllPrep DNA/RNA mini kit. Between late 2015 and March 2016, a handful of patients in China with histopathologically diagnosed primary liver carcinoma had surgical resection. At the time of sampling, the patients had chronic HBV infection and had not received any treatment. Each tumor was sampled at five spatially separated regions: the superior, inferior, left-lateral and right-lateral poles and the tumor centre. Histological examination found more than 80% viable tumor cells in every tumor sample. Fresh tumor and adjacent tissue pieces were bisected, with one half stored in RNAlater at -80 degrees C and the other half sent for histology. Comment on this clonotype: Its antigen is still unknown. At one boundary the junction diverges from the germline segment, which might be a read error.

Starting from 500 to 650 ng total RNA, TCRbeta-specific cDNA was produced by reverse transcription with a constant-region primer and ProtoScript II reverse transcriptase. Construction of the TCRbeta libraries relied on three nested rounds of multiplex PCR, following a slightly modified ARM-PCR procedure. Multiplex TRBV1-TRBV30 forward primers and a Cbeta reverse primer were used in the first two PCR rounds, each of which was run for 10 to 11 cycles. A final 25-cycle PCR with Deep VentR polymerase added sample barcodes and Illumina adapters. Before sequencing, amplicons between 200 and 500 bp were purified from gel using a QIAquick gel extraction kit. An Illumina HiSeq 2500 was used to sequence the TCRbeta amplicons with 250-bp paired-end reads. The original pipeline was this. Reads were quality-trimmed with Trimmomatic v0.33, and paired reads were merged with FLASH v1.2.11 to recover full CDR3 sequences. V, D and J germline segments were assigned to the rearranged TCRbeta sequences by MiGEC v1.2.1b. Clonotype statistics, along with Shannon-Wiener diversity indices, were calculated using VDJtools v1.0.0. To cut down on sampling bias, every analysis after diversity analysis relied on just the 250 most abundant clonotypes from each sample. The public reads were reanalyzed by TCRdb: fastp trimming at Q25, MiXCR alignment, in-frame beta chains only. Rows are unified per CDR3 protein, each entry keeping the most common DNA and genes. The V and J calls and clone size are TCRdb's, not the authors'. Present in this sample are 20,000 to 30,000 distinct CDR3 sequences, 78% of which were seen just once. The top ten clones comprise 46% of the sample.

The CDR3 measures 15 amino acids from cysteine to phenylalanine. This entry keeps only the CDR3 DNA: 45 bases, framed from base 1. This receptor was obtained from a man between 35 and 55 years old with primary liver carcinoma and hepatitis B virus infection. The chain links TRBV12-3 or TRBV12-4 with TRBJ2-7; 10 central bases correspond to TRBD1. The sample taken for sequencing was liver tumor tissue from sampling region 3. The cell subset or site label of this sample denotes: tumor region T3, left-lateral pole. The nucleotide sequence is given as TGTGCCTGCAGTTTAAGACAGGGGGCCAACTACGAGCCGTACTTC. This yields the protein CACSLRQGANYEPYF.